This entry features one TCR beta chain sequence. Its matching antigen is unknown. V lost 4 bases to trimming and J lost 6 bases; unmatched junction nucleotides: 6. Germline V gene sequence: CDR1 MNHEY, CDR2 SVGEGT. The CDR3 runs 14 residues. The sample belongs to a study of T cell responses to AZD1222 COVID-19 vaccine. Study overall: Analysis merged second doses at about 4 or about 12 weeks.

The assay was immunoSEQ multiplex PCR, and TCRdb's table has in-frame clones only and misses some. The table includes 90,000 to 140,000 clones, 82% detected once. The study, taken as a whole, reports: The peak T cell response came first, and repertoires were sampled only after it. Nearly half of unique spike-specific TCRs reportedly avoided B.1.351 and B.1.1.7 mutated regions.

The specimen was peripheral blood, collected on day 0 of AZD1222 vaccination. This TCR derives from an adult in good health. The chain recombines TRBV6-2 or TRBV6-3 with TRBJ1-2, with 9 bases lining up with TRBD1. The CDR3 loop reads CASSSIGQGHGYTF. The CDR3 DNA reads TGTGCCAGCAGTTCTATAGGACAGGGGCATGGCTACACCTTC.